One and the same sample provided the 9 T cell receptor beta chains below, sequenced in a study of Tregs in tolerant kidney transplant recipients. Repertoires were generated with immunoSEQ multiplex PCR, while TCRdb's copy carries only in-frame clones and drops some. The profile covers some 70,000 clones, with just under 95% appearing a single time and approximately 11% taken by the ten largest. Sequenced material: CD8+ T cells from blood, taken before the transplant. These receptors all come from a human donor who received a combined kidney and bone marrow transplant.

CDR3 protein: CAWSPPDREMNTEAFF. The CDR3 nucleotides read TGTGCCTGGAGTCCCCCGGACAGGGAGATGAACACTGAAGCTTTCTTT. J is TRBJ1-1 and V is TRBV30, with 8 positions matching TRBD1. Germline lookup yields CDR1 GTSNPN and CDR2 SVGIG (reference sequence). The CDR3 is made up of 16 amino acids. Trimming at V came to 2 bases and at J to 0 bases, leaving 8 bases not matched to a gene.

The CDR3 is CASSSRTGEVGANVLTF. Written as DNA, the CDR3 is TGCGCCAGCAGCTCCAGGACAGGGGAGGTTGGGGCCAACGTCCTGACTTTC. The V gene is TRBV5-1, the J gene TRBJ2-6; 9 bases match TRBD1. This CDR3 contains 17 residues. V gave up 3 bases and J gave up 3 bases; unmatched junction bases: 7. Germline V gene sequence: CDR1 SGHRS, CDR2 YFSETQ. The entire variable domain, with the rest obtained from reference TRBV5-1 and TRBJ2-6, is as follows: KAGVTQTPRYLIKTRGQQVTLSCSPISGHRSVSWYQQTPGQGLQFLFEYFSETQRNKGNFPGRFSGRQFSNSRSEMNVSTLELGDSALYLCASSSRTGEVGANVLTFGAGSRLTVL.

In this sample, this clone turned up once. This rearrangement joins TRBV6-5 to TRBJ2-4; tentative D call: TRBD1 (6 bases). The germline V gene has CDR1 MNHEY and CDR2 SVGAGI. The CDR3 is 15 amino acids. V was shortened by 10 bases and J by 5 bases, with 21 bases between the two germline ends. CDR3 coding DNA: TGTGCCACTCGTCTCCAGGGGTCCCTGGAAAACATTCAGTACTTC. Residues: CATRLQGSLENIQYF.

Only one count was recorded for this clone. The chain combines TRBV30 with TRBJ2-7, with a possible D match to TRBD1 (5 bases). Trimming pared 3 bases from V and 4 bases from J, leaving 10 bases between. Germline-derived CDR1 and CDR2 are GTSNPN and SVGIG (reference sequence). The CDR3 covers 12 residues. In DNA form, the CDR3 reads TGTGCCTGGAGCAGAAAGGGGTACGAGCAGTACTTC. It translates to CAWSRKGYEQYF.

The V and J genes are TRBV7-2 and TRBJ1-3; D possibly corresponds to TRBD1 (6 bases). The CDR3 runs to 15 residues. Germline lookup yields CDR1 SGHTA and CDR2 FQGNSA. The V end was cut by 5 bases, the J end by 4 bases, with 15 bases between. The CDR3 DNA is TGTGCCAGCAGCCCCCCAGGGGCGAAAGGAAACACCATATATTTT. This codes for CASSPPGAKGNTIYF. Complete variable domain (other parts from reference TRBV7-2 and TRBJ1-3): GAGVSQSPSNKVTEKGKDVELRCDPISGHTALYWYRQSLGQGLEFLIYFQGNSAPDKSGLPSDRFSAERTGGSVSTLTIQRTQQEDSAVYLCASSPPGAKGNTIYFGEGSWLTVV.

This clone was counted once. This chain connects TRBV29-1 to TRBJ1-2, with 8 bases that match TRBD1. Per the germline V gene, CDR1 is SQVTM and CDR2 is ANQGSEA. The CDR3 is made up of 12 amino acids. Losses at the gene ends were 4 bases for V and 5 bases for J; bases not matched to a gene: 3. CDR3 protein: CSVGQGAYGYTF. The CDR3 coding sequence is TGCAGCGTTGGGCAGGGGGCGTATGGCTACACCTTC.

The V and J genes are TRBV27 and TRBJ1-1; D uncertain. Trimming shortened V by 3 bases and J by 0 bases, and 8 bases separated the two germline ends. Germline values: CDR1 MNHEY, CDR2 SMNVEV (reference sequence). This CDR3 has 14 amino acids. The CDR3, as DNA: TGTGCCAGCAGTTTGGGAGGGATGAACACTGAAGCTTTCTTT. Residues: CASSLGGMNTEAFF.

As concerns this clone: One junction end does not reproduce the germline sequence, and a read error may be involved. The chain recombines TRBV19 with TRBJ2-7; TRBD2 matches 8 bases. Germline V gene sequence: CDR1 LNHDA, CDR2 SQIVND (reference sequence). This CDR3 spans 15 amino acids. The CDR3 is CASSISLNPIAGLNF. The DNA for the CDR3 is TGTGCCAGTAGCATTTCCCTGAACCCAATAGCGGGACTGAACTTC.

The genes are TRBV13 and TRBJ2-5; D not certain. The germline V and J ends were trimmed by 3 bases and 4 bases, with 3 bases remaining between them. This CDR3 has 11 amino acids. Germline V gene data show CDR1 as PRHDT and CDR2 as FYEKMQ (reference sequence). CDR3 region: CASSFRETQYF. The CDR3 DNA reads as TGTGCCAGCAGCTTTCGAGAGACCCAGTACTTC. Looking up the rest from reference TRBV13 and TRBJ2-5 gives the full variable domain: AAGVIQSPRHLIKEKRETATLKCYPIPRHDTVYWYQQGPGQDPQFLISFYEKMQSDKGSIPDRFSAQQFSDYHSELNMSSLELGDSALYFCASSFRETQYFGPGTRLLVL.